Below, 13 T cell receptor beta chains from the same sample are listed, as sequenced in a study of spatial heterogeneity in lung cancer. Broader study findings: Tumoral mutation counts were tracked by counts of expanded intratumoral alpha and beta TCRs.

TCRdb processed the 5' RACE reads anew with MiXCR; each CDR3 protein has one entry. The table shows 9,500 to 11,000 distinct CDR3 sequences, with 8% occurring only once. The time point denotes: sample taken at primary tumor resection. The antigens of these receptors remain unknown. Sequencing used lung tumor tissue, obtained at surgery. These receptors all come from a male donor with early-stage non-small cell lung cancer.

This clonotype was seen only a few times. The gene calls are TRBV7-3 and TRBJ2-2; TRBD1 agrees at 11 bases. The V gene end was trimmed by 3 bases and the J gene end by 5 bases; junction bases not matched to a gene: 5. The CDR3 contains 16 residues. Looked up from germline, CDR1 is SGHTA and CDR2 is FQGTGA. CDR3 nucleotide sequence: TGTGCCAGCAGCTTGAGGACAGGGGGCCGAACCGGGGAGCTGTTTTTT. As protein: CASSLRTGGRTGELFF.

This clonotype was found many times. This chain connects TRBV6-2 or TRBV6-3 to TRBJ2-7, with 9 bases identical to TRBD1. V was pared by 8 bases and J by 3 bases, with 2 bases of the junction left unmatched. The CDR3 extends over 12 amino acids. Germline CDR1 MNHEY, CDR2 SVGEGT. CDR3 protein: CASRDRVYEQYF. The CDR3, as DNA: TGTGCCAGCCGGGACAGGGTCTACGAGCAGTACTTC.

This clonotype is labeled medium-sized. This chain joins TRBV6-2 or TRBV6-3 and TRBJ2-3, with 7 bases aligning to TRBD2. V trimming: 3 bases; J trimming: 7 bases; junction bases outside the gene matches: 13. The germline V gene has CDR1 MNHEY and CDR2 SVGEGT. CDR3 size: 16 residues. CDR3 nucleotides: TGTGCCAGCAGTTATGGGTCTAGCGGATCTATCAATACGCAGTATTTT. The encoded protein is CASSYGSSGSINTQYF.

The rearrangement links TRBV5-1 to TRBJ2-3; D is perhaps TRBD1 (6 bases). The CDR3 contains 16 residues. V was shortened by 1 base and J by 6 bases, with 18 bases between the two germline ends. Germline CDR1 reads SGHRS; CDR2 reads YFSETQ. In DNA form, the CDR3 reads TGCGCCAGCAGCTTGTCTGGCCGGAGACAGGCGGATACGCAGTATTTT. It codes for CASSLSGRRQADTQYF.

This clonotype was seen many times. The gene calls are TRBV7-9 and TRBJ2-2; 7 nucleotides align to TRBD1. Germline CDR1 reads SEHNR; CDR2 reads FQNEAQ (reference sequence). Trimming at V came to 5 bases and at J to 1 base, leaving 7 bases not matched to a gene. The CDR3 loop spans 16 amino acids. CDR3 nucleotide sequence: TGTGCCAGCAGCCGAGGGACAGCCCAGAACACCGGGGAGCTGTTTTTT. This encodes CASSRGTAQNTGELFF.

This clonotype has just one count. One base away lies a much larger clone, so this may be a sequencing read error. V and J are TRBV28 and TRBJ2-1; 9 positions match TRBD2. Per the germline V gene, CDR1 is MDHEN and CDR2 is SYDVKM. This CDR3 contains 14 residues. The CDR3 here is CTSRLAGPYNEQFF. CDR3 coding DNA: TGTACCAGCAGGCTAGCGGGACCCTACAATGAGCAGTTCTTC.

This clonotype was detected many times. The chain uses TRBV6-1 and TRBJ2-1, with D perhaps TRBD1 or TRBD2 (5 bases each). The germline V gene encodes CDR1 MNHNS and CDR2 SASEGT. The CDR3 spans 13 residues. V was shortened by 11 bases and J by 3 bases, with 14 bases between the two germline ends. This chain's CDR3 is CAAEWDGYNEQFF. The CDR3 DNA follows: TGTGCCGCAGAATGGGACGGCTACAATGAGCAGTTCTTC.

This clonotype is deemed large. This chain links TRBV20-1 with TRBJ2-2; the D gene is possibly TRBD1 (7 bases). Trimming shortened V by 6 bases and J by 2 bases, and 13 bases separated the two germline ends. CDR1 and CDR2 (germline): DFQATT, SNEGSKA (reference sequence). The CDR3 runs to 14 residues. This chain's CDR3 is CSAGQGGNTGELFF. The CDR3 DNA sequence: TGCAGTGCGGGCCAGGGGGGTAACACCGGGGAGCTGTTTTTT.

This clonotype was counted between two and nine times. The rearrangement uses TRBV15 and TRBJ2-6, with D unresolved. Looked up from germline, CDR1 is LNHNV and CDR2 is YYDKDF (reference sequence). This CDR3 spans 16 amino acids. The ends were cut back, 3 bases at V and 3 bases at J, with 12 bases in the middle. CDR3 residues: CATSSRAGHGANVLTF. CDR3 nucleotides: TGTGCCACCAGCAGTAGAGCAGGTCATGGGGCCAACGTCCTGACTTTC.

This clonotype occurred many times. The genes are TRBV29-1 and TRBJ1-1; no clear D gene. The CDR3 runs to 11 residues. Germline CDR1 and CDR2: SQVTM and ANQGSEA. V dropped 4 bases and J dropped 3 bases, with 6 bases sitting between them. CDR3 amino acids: CSVAYYTEAFF. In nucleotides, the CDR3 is TGCAGCGTTGCCTACTACACTGAAGCTTTCTTT.

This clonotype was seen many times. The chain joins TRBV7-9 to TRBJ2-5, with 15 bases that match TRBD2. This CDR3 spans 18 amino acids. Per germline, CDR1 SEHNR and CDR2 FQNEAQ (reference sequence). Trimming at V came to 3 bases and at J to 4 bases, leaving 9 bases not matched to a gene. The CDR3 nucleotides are TGTGCCAGCAGCTTCGGAGGACTAGCGGGAGGGCTGGGAGAGACCCAGTACTTC. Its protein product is CASSFGGLAGGLGETQYF.

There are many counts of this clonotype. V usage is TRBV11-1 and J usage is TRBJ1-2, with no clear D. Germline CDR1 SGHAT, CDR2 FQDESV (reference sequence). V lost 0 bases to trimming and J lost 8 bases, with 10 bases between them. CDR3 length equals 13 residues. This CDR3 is CASSLAGGSGYTF. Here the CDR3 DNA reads TGTGCCAGCAGCTTAGCAGGAGGGAGCGGCTACACCTTC.

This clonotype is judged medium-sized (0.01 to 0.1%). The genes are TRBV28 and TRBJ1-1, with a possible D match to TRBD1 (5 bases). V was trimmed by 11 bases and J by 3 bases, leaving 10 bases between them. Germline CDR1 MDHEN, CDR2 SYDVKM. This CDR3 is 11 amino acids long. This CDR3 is CAVTGYTEAFF. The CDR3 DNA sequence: TGTGCCGTCACAGGTTACACTGAAGCTTTCTTT.